The T cell receptor beta chain described here comes from a study of blood T cell repertoires in COVID-19 (dated by TCRdb to the early 2020s). About the investigation overall: Samples covering the acute and convalescent phases of COVID-19 were provided by collaborators in the United States, Italy and Spain. The prospective study material was composed of cDNA or gDNA derived from T cells, B-cell-depleted T cells, or PBMCs. The dataset comprised deeply sampled blood TCRbeta repertoires from subjects exposed to, actively infected with, or recovered from COVID-19. A freely available public database, intended as a resource for researchers studying the immune response to SARS-CoV-2, is where the repertoires were released. Samples were obtained from the ongoing ImmuneRACE study (first 160 participants) and from 1,200 or so subjects provided by 6 global collaborators. Sample metadata almost always included a de-identified subject ID, COVID-19 status, age in years and sex. Where available, HLA class I and class II types were taken from metadata supplied by the sample provider and were not determined by assay-based typing.

TCRbeta CDR3 regions were amplified from genomic DNA using the immunoSEQ Assay, a bias-controlled multiplex PCR. Under the source paper's analysis protocol: The number of nucleated cells in each sample was estimated from the amplification of reference gene primers within the assay. Sequence reads were collapsed and filtered to measure the absolute abundance of every unique TCRbeta CDR3 rearrangement. For each sample, productive Simpson clonality was calculated as the square root of Simpson's diversity index over productive rearrangements. Imported from immuneACCESS, the table was reduced by TCRdb to in-frame sequences with V and J called. These copies leave out some clones; in studies compared against another copy, an unresolved V gene accounts for under half, and the cause of the remainder is not known. Clone size and V and J calls were adopted from that table, with D and trimming inferred from the DNA. The sample table holds about 110,000 clones, of which about four fifths were seen once. Together, the top ten hold over 4% of the sample.

Looking up the germline V gene yields CDR1 SGHRS and CDR2 YFSETQ. The CDR3 runs 13 amino acids, cysteine and phenylalanine included. Of all the DNA, just the CDR3 is kept, 39 bases in frame from base 1. V and J are truncated by 1 base and 6 bases respectively, leaving an intervening sequence of 11 bases. In the case of this clone: The antigen it binds to is not known. No base-level quality is on record; no much larger clone is a single base apart.

Whole blood was collected in K2EDTA tubes by collaborating institutions according to the institutions' own protocols. For TCRbeta analysis, collaborator samples were shipped as frozen whole blood, as isolated PBMCs, or as DNA extracted from either sample type. Results the study describes overall, beyond this receptor: The quantity of clinical and demographic metadata differed by source and by participant and was supplied without curation.

Material for sequencing was peripheral blood. This receptor was taken from a human donor in a cohort sampled during active COVID-19. The chain uses TRBV5-1 and TRBJ2-7; no D segment can be confidently identified. The DNA sequence is given as TGCGCCAGCAGCTTGTTGATAACTGCCGAGCAGTACTTC. The encoded protein is CASSLLITAEQYF.